This T cell receptor beta chain stems from a study of cytomegalovirus exposure and HLA in healthy donors. There are 13 residues in the CDR3. CDR1 MRHNA and CDR2 SNTAGT come from the germline V gene. V lost 6 bases, J lost 4 bases, and 3 bases stayed unmatched. On this clone itself: Antigen unknown.

Findings of the study overall: CMV serostatus was the sole immune exposure data available. There were 150 to 200 TCR beta chains listed as cytomegalovirus-associated.

This PCR relied on a set of 60 Vbeta primers and 13 Jbeta primers. Assay: immunoSEQ multiplex PCR; the TCRdb copy retains only in-frame clones and omits some. The table includes 150,000 to 200,000 clones, 80% to 90% detected once. The TCR was taken from a man aged 18 to 30 in good health and CMV-seropositive. The chain uses TRBV6-4 and TRBJ2-3; TRBD1 agrees at 8 bases. Sequences were obtained from PBMCs. The CDR3 region has the DNA TGTGCCAGCAGGGCACAGGGGGCAGATACGCAGTATTTT. Amino acid sequence: CASRAQGADTQYF.